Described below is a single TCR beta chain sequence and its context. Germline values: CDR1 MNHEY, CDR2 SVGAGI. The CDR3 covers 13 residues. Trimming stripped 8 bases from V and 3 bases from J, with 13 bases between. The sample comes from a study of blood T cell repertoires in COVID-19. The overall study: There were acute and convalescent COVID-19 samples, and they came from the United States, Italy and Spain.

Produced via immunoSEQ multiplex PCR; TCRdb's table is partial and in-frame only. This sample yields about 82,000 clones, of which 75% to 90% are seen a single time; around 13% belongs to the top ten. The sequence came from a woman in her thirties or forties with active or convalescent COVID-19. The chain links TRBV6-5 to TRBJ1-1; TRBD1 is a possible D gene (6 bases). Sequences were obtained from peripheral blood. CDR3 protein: CASRRGAYTEAFF. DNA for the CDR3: TGTGCCAGCCGCCGGGGGGCTTACACTGAAGCTTTCTTT.